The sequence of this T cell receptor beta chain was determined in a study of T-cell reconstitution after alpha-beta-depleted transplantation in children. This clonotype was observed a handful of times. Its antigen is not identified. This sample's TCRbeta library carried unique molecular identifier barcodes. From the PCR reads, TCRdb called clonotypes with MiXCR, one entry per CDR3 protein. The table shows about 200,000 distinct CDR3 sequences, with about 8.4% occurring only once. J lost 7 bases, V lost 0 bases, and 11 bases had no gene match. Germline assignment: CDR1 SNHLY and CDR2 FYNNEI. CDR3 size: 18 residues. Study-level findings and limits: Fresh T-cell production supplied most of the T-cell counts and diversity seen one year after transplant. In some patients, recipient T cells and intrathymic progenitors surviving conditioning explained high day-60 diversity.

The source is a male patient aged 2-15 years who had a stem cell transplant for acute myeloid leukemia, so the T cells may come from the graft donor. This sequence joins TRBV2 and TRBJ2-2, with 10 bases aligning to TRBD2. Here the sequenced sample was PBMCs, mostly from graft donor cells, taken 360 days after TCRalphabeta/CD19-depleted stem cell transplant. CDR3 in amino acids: CASSEALASGSNNGELFF. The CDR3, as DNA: TGTGCCAGCAGTGAAGCGCTTGCTAGCGGGAGTAATAACGGGGAGCTGTTTTTT. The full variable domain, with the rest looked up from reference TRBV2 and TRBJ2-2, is EPEVTQTPSHQVTQMGQEVILRCVPISNHLYFYWYRQILGQKVEFLVSFYNNEISEKSEIFDDQFSVERPDGSNFTLKIRSTKLEDSAMYFCASSEALASGSNNGELFFGEGSRLTVL.